A single sample gave rise to the 29 T cell receptor beta chains below, sequenced in a study of long-term antiretroviral therapy in people with HIV (dated by TCRdb to between 2021 and 2022). Sequencing of the TRB variable region was done with the immunoSEQ hsTCRB v3.0 assay at survey level resolution. Entries here come from immuneACCESS through TCRdb and include only in-frame sequences with V and J called. Some clones fail to appear in such tables; in the studies checked, an unresolved V gene covers under half of the shortfall, and the cause of the remainder is unknown. This sample comprises some 25,000 clones, roughly four fifths of them detected only once. Together, the top ten hold approximately 5.1% of the sample. Specimen: unsorted PBMCs, collected 1.1 years before starting antiretroviral therapy. Receptors originate from a woman younger than 45 with HIV.

The chain couples TRBV6-5 to TRBJ2-1, with TRBD1 matching over 9 bases. The V gene's germline CDR1 is MNHEY and CDR2 SVGAGI. J was trimmed by 3 bases and V by 4 bases; bases with no gene match: 7. The CDR3 is 16 residues long. This CDR3 reads CASSSTRQGVYNEQFF. The CDR3 nucleotides read TGTGCCAGCAGTTCGACCAGACAGGGGGTCTACAATGAGCAGTTCTTC.

The chain has TRBV29-1 and TRBJ1-1; D is perhaps TRBD1 (6 bases). V was trimmed by 2 bases and J by 7 bases, leaving 20 bases between them. Germline CDR1 is SQVTM and CDR2 is ANQGSEA. The CDR3 is made up of 15 amino acids. The CDR3, as DNA: TGCAGCGTTGAACGGGGGGGCGCCGGGACGAGTGAAGCTTTCTTT. It specifies CSVERGGAGTSEAFF.

The chain has TRBV5-1 and TRBJ2-3, with D uncertain. This CDR3 comprises 16 residues. Germline CDR1 is SGHRS and CDR2 is YFSETQ. Trimming took off 1 base at V and 2 bases at J, with 14 bases between the two ends. CDR3 DNA: TGCGCCAGCAGCTTGAGTGGTCTGCACTACACAGATACGCAGTATTTT. It encodes CASSLSGLHYTDTQYF.

The chain carries TRBV4-1 and TRBJ2-4, with a tentative D call TRBD1 (5 bases). With 2 bases removed from V and 0 bases from J, the gap between germline ends came to 11 bases. This CDR3 region has 16 residues. Germline lookup yields CDR1 MGHRA and CDR2 YSYEKL. CDR3 in DNA: TGCGCCAGCAGCCAATTGACAGAGATAGCCAAAAACATTCAGTACTTC. Encoded protein: CASSQLTEIAKNIQYF.

V is TRBV28 and J is TRBJ2-7, with TRBD2 matching over 9 bases. From germline, CDR1 is MDHEN and CDR2 SYDVKM. The CDR3 totals 17 residues. Trimming cost V 5 bases and J 3 bases; bases outside gene matches: 14. The CDR3 sequence: CASSTGLGGGDYYEQYF. The CDR3 bases are TGTGCCAGCAGTACCGGGCTGGGCGGGGGGGACTACTACGAGCAGTACTTC.

The V and J genes are TRBV14 and TRBJ2-7; TRBD1 agrees at 7 bases. The CDR3 extends over 14 amino acids. The germline gives CDR1 SGHDN, CDR2 FVKESK. V shed 1 base, J shed 3 bases, and the junction held 3 bases outside the gene matches. As DNA, the CDR3 is TGTGCCAGCAGCCAAGTGCCAGGGGGCTACGAGCAGTACGTC. The encoded protein is CASSQVPGGYEQYV.

The chain carries TRBV9 and TRBJ2-2; tentative D call: TRBD1 (5 bases). The CDR3 loop spans 15 amino acids. Trimming took 0 bases from V and 0 from J, leaving 6 bases between them. Germline CDR1 is SGDLS and CDR2 is YYNGEE. CDR3 coding DNA: TGTGCCAGCAGCGTAGAAGGGGCGAACACCGGGGAGCTGTTTTTT. Its translation: CASSVEGANTGELFF.

This clone has a single count. The V call is TRBV30, the J call TRBJ1-2, with a tentative D call TRBD1 (5 bases). Germline V gives CDR1 GTSNPN, CDR2 SVGIG (reference sequence). This CDR3 contains 15 residues. Trimming removed 1 base from V and 6 bases from J, with 18 bases in between. CDR3 in amino acids: CAWSGQGPGQHGYTF. In nucleotides, the CDR3 is TGTGCCTGGAGTGGGCAAGGGCCGGGGCAACATGGCTACACCTTC. Full variable domain (remainder filled in from reference TRBV30 and TRBJ1-2): SQTIHQWPATLVQPVGSPLSLECTVEGTSNPNLYWYRQAAGRGLQLLFYSVGIGQISSEVPQNLSASRPQDRQFILSSKKLLLSDSGFYLCAWSGQGPGQHGYTFGSGTRLTVV.

This chain uses TRBV30 with TRBJ1-4, with D tentatively TRBD1 (5 bases). Per germline, CDR1 GTSNPN and CDR2 SVGIG (reference sequence). This CDR3 is built from 13 residues. V gave up 5 bases and J gave up 5 bases, with 12 bases separating them. The CDR3 loop is CAWGDGPNEKLFF. The DNA for the CDR3 is TGTGCCTGGGGGGACGGGCCGAATGAAAAACTGTTTTTT.

The gene calls are TRBV5-5 and TRBJ1-1; 11 bases fit TRBD1. The CDR3 length is 15 residues. Per the germline V gene, CDR1 is SGHKS and CDR2 is YYEKEE (reference sequence). Trimming took 3 bases from V and 4 from J; bases not matched to a gene: 5. CDR3 protein: CASSSTGTGGTEAFF. CDR3 nucleotides: TGTGCCAGCAGCTCCACCGGGACAGGGGGCACTGAAGCTTTCTTT.

The chain joins TRBV13 to TRBJ1-1; maybe TRBD1 (5 bases). V shed 3 bases and J shed 5 bases, with 10 bases lying between them. The CDR3 has 13 amino acids. The germline gives CDR1 PRHDT, CDR2 FYEKMQ (reference sequence). The CDR3 DNA sequence: TGTGCCAGCAGCTTGGCAGGGAGGACTGAAGCTTTCTTT. Protein product: CASSLAGRTEAFF.

This clone was picked up a small number of times. CDR3: CASSPPQGATEAFF. CDR3 DNA: TGTGCCAGCTCACCACCTCAGGGGGCGACTGAAGCTTTCTTT. The rearrangement uses TRBV18 and TRBJ1-1; TRBD1 matches at 8 bases. With 0 bases clipped from V and 5 bases from J, the junction kept 2 bases outside the gene matches. CDR3 length: 14 amino acids. Germline V gives CDR1 KGHSH, CDR2 LQKENI.

The chain has TRBV9 and TRBJ1-6; 7 bases agree with TRBD1. CDR1 is SGDLS and CDR2 is YYNGEE in the germline V gene. CDR3 length: 16 amino acids. V trimming: 4 bases; J trimming: 0 bases; junction bases outside the gene matches: 4. CDR3 sequence reads: CASSPGQDSYNSPLHF. In nucleotides, the CDR3 is TGTGCCAGCAGCCCCGGACAGGACTCCTATAATTCACCCCTCCACTTT.

This rearrangement joins TRBV6-6 to TRBJ2-7; 11 bases are a match to TRBD2. Trimming at V came to 6 bases and at J to 7 bases, leaving 14 bases not matched to a gene. Per the germline V gene, CDR1 is MNHNY and CDR2 is SVGAGI (reference sequence). CDR3 length: 16 residues. The CDR3: CASSIKGGSGGAEQYF. The CDR3 nucleotides read TGTGCCAGCAGCATAAAGGGGGGTAGCGGGGGGGCGGAGCAGTACTTC.

This clone was counted a single time. The chain employs TRBV6-6 and TRBJ2-5; D unclear. Per the germline V gene, CDR1 is MNHNY and CDR2 is SVGAGI (reference sequence). The V and J ends lost 2 bases and 2 bases respectively, with 3 bases between them. This CDR3 contains 12 residues. The CDR3 sequence is CASSYPQETQYF. CDR3 nucleotide sequence: TGTGCCAGCAGTTACCCTCAAGAGACCCAGTACTTC.

This rearrangement joins TRBV9 to TRBJ2-3; D tentatively fits TRBD1 or TRBD2 (5 bases each). Trimming took off 3 bases at V and 4 bases at J, with 9 bases between the two ends. CDR3 length: 13 residues. Looked up from germline, CDR1 is SGDLS and CDR2 is YYNGEE. The CDR3: CASSDGAADTQYF. The CDR3 nucleotides read TGTGCCAGCAGCGACGGGGCGGCAGATACGCAGTATTTT. Supplemented by reference TRBV9 and TRBJ2-3, the full variable domain reads DSGVTQTPKHLITATGQRVTLRCSPRSGDLSVYWYQQSLDQGLQFLIQYYNGEERAKGNILERFSAQQFPDLHSELNLSSLELGDSALYFCASSDGAADTQYFGPGTRLTVL.

The genes are TRBV6-5 and TRBJ2-1; D possibly corresponds to TRBD2 (7 bases). Germline assignment: CDR1 MNHEY and CDR2 SVGAGI. The CDR3 covers 13 residues. Trimming pared 2 bases from V and 9 bases from J, leaving 11 bases between. The CDR3 protein is CASSYGGAAEQFF. The CDR3 nucleotides read TGTGCCAGCAGTTACGGGGGGGCGGCTGAGCAGTTCTTC.

The chain is built from TRBV4-1 and TRBJ1-1; the D gene is possibly TRBD1 (5 bases). V was shortened by 0 bases and J by 3 bases, with 20 bases between the two germline ends. The CDR3 spans 18 residues. The germline CDR1 and CDR2 sequences are MGHRA and YSYEKL. Here the CDR3 reads CASSQEGLGNLQDTEAFF. For the CDR3, the DNA is TGCGCCAGCAGCCAAGAGGGATTGGGCAACCTACAGGACACTGAAGCTTTCTTT.

The rearrangement joins TRBV29-1 to TRBJ1-4, with D unresolved. This CDR3 is built from 16 residues. Germline V CDR1 and CDR2: SQVTM, ANQGSEA. V lost 3 bases and J lost 0, with 14 bases in between. The CDR3 region has the DNA TGCAGCGTTGAGGGGAATCAGCCTTCAACTAATGAAAAACTGTTTTTT. Translation gives CSVEGNQPSTNEKLFF.

The V call is TRBV4-1, the J call TRBJ2-3; possible D gene TRBD2, 6 bases. V gave up 1 base and J gave up 0 bases, with 11 bases separating them. This CDR3 region has 16 residues. Germline lookup yields CDR1 MGHRA and CDR2 YSYEKL. As DNA, the CDR3 is TGCGCCAGCAGCCAAGGGGACTCGCCGAGCACAGATACGCAGTATTTT. Translation gives CASSQGDSPSTDTQYF.

The rearrangement joins TRBV11-2 to TRBJ1-1; TRBD1 aligns across 7 bases. The junction had 11 bases not matched to a gene; V was cut back by 5 bases and J by 5 bases. Looked up from germline, CDR1 is SGHAT and CDR2 is FQNNGV. The length of the CDR3 is 15 residues. The DNA for the CDR3 is TGTGCCAGCAGCCCAGGCGCCAGGGGGGGGACTGAAGCTTTCTTT. Its protein product is CASSPGARGGTEAFF.

The chain recombines TRBV7-2 with TRBJ2-2; D unresolved. The germline gives CDR1 SGHTA, CDR2 FQGNSA. V was trimmed by 2 bases and J by 7 bases, leaving 11 bases between them. The CDR3 has 14 residues. CDR3 in amino acids: CASSLRRQLGELFF. The CDR3 DNA sequence: TGTGCCAGCAGCTTAAGGCGCCAGCTCGGGGAGCTGTTTTTT.

J is TRBJ2-2 and V is TRBV6-5; tentatively, D is TRBD2 (7 bases). Trimming left V 2 bases short and J 4 bases short, with 14 bases between. The CDR3 runs to 16 residues. Per germline, CDR1 MNHEY and CDR2 SVGAGI. Here the CDR3 reads CASSYLSGGGTGELFF. The CDR3 nucleotides are TGTGCCAGCAGTTACCTCTCGGGGGGCGGCACCGGGGAGCTGTTTTTT.

This clone was picked up one time. The chain carries TRBV6-1 and TRBJ2-2; D gene ambiguous. Trimming took off 7 bases at V and 4 bases at J, with 16 bases between the two ends. CDR1 is MNHNS, CDR2 SASEGT, per germline. This CDR3 has 15 amino acids. The CDR3: CASTRVGTTTGELFF. CDR3 coding DNA: TGTGCCAGCACCCGAGTCGGTACAACCACCGGGGAGCTGTTTTTT.

The genes are TRBV29-1 and TRBJ2-1, with D possibly called TRBD1 or TRBD2 (5 bases each). Germline V gene data show CDR1 as SQVTM and CDR2 as ANQGSEA. This CDR3 spans 10 amino acids. V was shortened by 7 bases and J by 7 bases, with 8 bases between the two germline ends. For the CDR3, the DNA is TGCAGCGCCTGGGGGAATGAGCAGTTCTTC. Its protein is CSAWGNEQFF.

This clone was seen a single time. The chain uses TRBV9 and TRBJ1-1, with no clear D. The V end lost 4 bases, the J end lost 1 base, and 14 bases lay between the germline ends. This CDR3 is 15 amino acids long. Germline lookup yields CDR1 SGDLS and CDR2 YYNGEE. This chain's CDR3 is CASSPRTDTNTEAFF. CDR3 DNA sequence: TGTGCCAGCAGCCCTCGGACGGATACGAACACTGAAGCTTTCTTT. Using reference TRBV9 and TRBJ1-1 for the parts outside the CDR3, the full variable domain is DSGVTQTPKHLITATGQRVTLRCSPRSGDLSVYWYQQSLDQGLQFLIQYYNGEERAKGNILERFSAQQFPDLHSELNLSSLELGDSALYFCASSPRTDTNTEAFFGQGTRLTVV.

The V and J genes are TRBV10-2 and TRBJ1-1, with D tentatively TRBD1 (5 bases). Trimming cost V 5 bases and J 4 bases, with 17 bases left between them. This CDR3 region has 15 residues. Germline CDR1 and CDR2: WSHSY and SAAADI. DNA of the CDR3: TGCGCCAGCAGTCTGTCTCAGGGTGGTGGCACTGAAGCTTTCTTT. This encodes CASSLSQGGGTEAFF.

The chain uses TRBV18 and TRBJ2-5, with 7 bases aligning to TRBD2. V trimming: 4 bases; J trimming: 2 bases; junction bases outside the gene matches: 7. The germline CDR1 and CDR2 sequences are KGHSH and LQKENI. The CDR3 extends over 15 amino acids. The CDR3 nucleotides read TGTGCCAGCTCACGCCGCACTAGCGAACAAGAGACCCAGTACTTC. It specifies CASSRRTSEQETQYF. Complete variable domain (other parts from reference TRBV18 and TRBJ2-5): NAGVMQNPRHLVRRRGQEARLRCSPMKGHSHVYWYRQLPEEGLKFMVYLQKENIIDESGMPKERFSAEFPKEGPSILRIQQVVRGDSAAYFCASSRRTSEQETQYFGPGTRLLVL.

The rearrangement links TRBV12-5 to TRBJ1-1; D gene ambiguous. Germline V gene data show CDR1 as LGHNT and CDR2 as FRNRAP. There are 15 residues in the CDR3. With 1 base removed from V and 7 bases from J, the gap between germline ends came to 16 bases. In nucleotides, the CDR3 is TGTGCTAGTGGTTTGGAACCTCCCCGGTTTGGTGAAGCTTTCTTT. This encodes CASGLEPPRFGEAFF.